This TCR beta chain was sequenced for a study of blood T cell repertoires in COVID-19. Trimming pared 5 bases from V and 7 bases from J, leaving 12 bases between. The length of the CDR3 is 14 residues. The germline gives CDR1 SGHNT, CDR2 YENEEA. Measured with immunoSEQ multiplex PCR; TCRdb has only the in-frame clones, and not every one. This sample has more than 70,000 clones, with about 86% found just once. What was sequenced was peripheral blood. J is TRBJ1-6 and V is TRBV11-3, with D unresolved. The sequence came from a woman of 80 years or more with acute or convalescent COVID-19. Written as DNA, the CDR3 is TGTGCCAGCAGCCGCGAGGGAGGCAATTCACCCCTCCACTTT. Its translation: CASSREGGNSPLHF.